These 8 T cell receptor beta chains originate from one sample sequenced in a study of CD8+CD57+ T cells in acquired aplastic anemia. For CDR3 and TCR beta VDJ profiling, genomic DNA was the template used. TCRdb reprocessed the reads via MiXCR and lists one record per CDR3 protein. The repertoire includes around 200,000 distinct CDR3 sequences, about half of them detected once, and 10% to 15% sits in the top ten. Whoever was chosen for sequencing had shown CD8+CD57+ cell expansion by flow cytometry. The specimen was sorted CD4+, CD8+, or CD8+CD57+ T cells (not recorded which) from PBMCs. The source is a human donor with aplastic anemia.

In this sample, this clonotype turned up many times. This chain's CDR3 is CASSPQAGGPGQYF. The CDR3 DNA reads TGTGCCAGCAGCCCCCAGGCGGGGGGCCCCGGGCAGTACTTC. V usage is TRBV5-8 and J usage is TRBJ2-7; 8 bases are shared with TRBD2. From germline, CDR1 is SGHTS and CDR2 YDEGEE. J was trimmed by 9 bases and V by 4 bases; bases with no gene match: 12. The CDR3 runs to 14 residues.

The chain joins TRBV19 to TRBJ1-1; maybe TRBD1 (6 bases). Germline V gene lookup returns CDR1 LNHDA and CDR2 SQIVND (reference sequence). Trimming shortened V by 5 bases and J by 0 bases, and 16 bases separated the two germline ends. The CDR3 totals 16 residues. In DNA form, the CDR3 reads TGTGCCAGTAGTGGGTACAGGGTCGGAATGAACACTGAAGCTTTCTTT. It specifies CASSGYRVGMNTEAFF.

This clonotype has ten or more counts. This chain uses TRBV6-1 with TRBJ2-7, with a tentative D call TRBD1 (5 bases). Germline CDR1 and CDR2: MNHNS and SASEGT. The CDR3 has 13 amino acids. The germline V and J ends were trimmed by 11 bases and 3 bases, with 17 bases remaining between them. CDR3 coding DNA: TGTGCCTGCCATCGTGGACAACTCTACGAGCAGTACTTC. It is translated as CACHRGQLYEQYF.

The chain is built from TRBV12-3 or TRBV12-4 and TRBJ1-5; no definite D call. V dropped 3 bases and J dropped 2 bases, with 8 bases sitting between them. This CDR3 has 14 amino acids. The CDR3 loop is CASSLGQRNQPQHF. CDR3 DNA: TGTGCCAGCAGTTTGGGCCAGCGCAATCAGCCCCAGCATTTT.

CDR3 sequence: CASRKKGDRGWVGANVLTF. Here the CDR3 DNA reads TGTGCCAGCAGAAAAAAGGGGGACAGGGGATGGGTCGGGGCCAACGTCCTGACTTTC. This chain joins TRBV11-2 and TRBJ2-6; 10 nucleotides match TRBD1. This CDR3 comprises 19 residues. J gave up 4 bases and V 6 bases, and 15 bases lay outside the gene matches. Germline V CDR1 and CDR2: SGHAT, FQNNGV.

The table lists this clonotype with many counts. The V call is TRBV7-9, the J call TRBJ2-7, with 7 bases identical to TRBD2. Germline V gives CDR1 SEHNR, CDR2 FQNEAQ (reference sequence). This CDR3 is built from 14 residues. Losses at the gene ends were 1 base for V and 5 bases for J; bases not matched to a gene: 5. The CDR3 reads CASSLDPGGNEQYF. The CDR3 region has the DNA TGTGCCAGCAGCTTAGACCCCGGGGGGAACGAGCAGTACTTC.

This clonotype was counted at least ten times. V is TRBV7-8 and J is TRBJ2-1, with 8 nucleotides matching TRBD2. CDR1 SGHVS and CDR2 FQNEAQ come from the germline V gene. V was pared by 2 bases and J by 6 bases, with 9 bases of the junction left unmatched. This CDR3 is 16 amino acids long. The chain's CDR3 is CASSLNFGGGSNEQFF. As DNA, the CDR3 is TGTGCCAGCAGCTTAAACTTCGGCGGGGGGAGCAATGAGCAGTTCTTC.

This clonotype was observed at least ten times. The chain is built from TRBV29-1 and TRBJ2-5, with 10 bases aligning to TRBD1. Looked up from germline, CDR1 is SQVTM and CDR2 is ANQGSEA. With V trimmed by 3 bases and J by 4 bases, 8 bases remained unmatched. The CDR3 extends over 15 amino acids. CDR3 protein: CSVEADRGRTETQYF. DNA of the CDR3: TGCAGCGTTGAGGCCGACAGGGGGCGCACAGAGACCCAGTACTTC. The full variable domain, in which reference TRBV29-1 and TRBJ2-5 provide the parts outside the CDR3, is SAVISQKPSRDICQRGTSLTIQCQVDSQVTMMFWYRQQPGQSLTLIATANQGSEATYESGFVIDKFPISRPNLTFSTLTVSNMSPEDSSIYLCSVEADRGRTETQYFGPGTRLLVL.